Each of the 14 T cell receptor beta chains below was sequenced from the same sample in a study of shared clonotypes between healthy human individuals. Libraries were prepared by immunoSEQ multiplex PCR; TCRdb keeps only in-frame clonotypes and omits some of them. The sample consists of 640,000 or so clones, 72% of them appearing once. Specimen: memory CD4+ T cells sorted from blood. Indicated subset: CD45RA-negative fraction. The receptors originated from a woman aged 30 to 39 in good health.

This clone has just a few counts. The CDR3 is CASSLSSWDAGANVLTF. CDR3 DNA: TGTGCCAGCAGCTTATCGTCGTGGGACGCTGGGGCCAACGTCCTGACTTTC. The chain has TRBV11-1 and TRBJ2-6, with D possibly called TRBD1 or TRBD2 (5 bases each). Between the trimmed V and J ends, which lost 2 bases and 2 bases, there was a span of 13 bases. Germline CDR1 is SGHAT and CDR2 is FQDESV (reference sequence). This CDR3 is built from 17 residues. The variable domain in full, with the rest retrieved from reference TRBV11-1 and TRBJ2-6, is EAEVAQSPRYKITEKSQAVAFWCDPISGHATLYWYRQILGQGPELLVQFQDESVVDDSQLPKDRFSAERLKGVDSTLKIQPAELGDSAMYLCASSLSSWDAGANVLTFGAGSRLTVL.

V gene TRBV21-1 combines with J gene TRBJ2-1; the D segment call TRBD1 is taken from the table without a DNA check. TRBV21-1 is a pseudogene segment. The CDR3 runs to 15 residues. DNA for the CDR3: TGTGCCAGCAGCAAAGTAGGGGCACGCTACAATGAGCAGTTCTTC. It translates to CASSKVGARYNEQFF.

This clone was picked up a small number of times. The chain carries TRBV19 and TRBJ2-7; 7 nucleotides align to TRBD2. Germline V gene data show CDR1 as LNHDA and CDR2 as SQIVND (reference sequence). The ends lost 7 bases at V and 0 bases at J; junction bases unmatched: 6. This CDR3 has 14 amino acids. CDR3 nucleotides: TGTGCCAGTAAGGCCCAGCGGGACTCCTACGAGCAGTACTTC. Amino acid sequence: CASKAQRDSYEQYF.

There are a few counts of this clone. The chain carries TRBV6-4 and TRBJ2-1, with 10 bases lining up with TRBD2. The CDR3 runs to 15 residues. The germline CDR1 and CDR2 sequences are MRHNA and SNTAGT. The trim removed 8 bases at V and 4 bases at J, leaving 8 bases unmatched. The CDR3 DNA reads as TGTGCCAGCTCAAGCGGGAGGGCCGAGTACAATGAGCAGTTCTTC. Encoded protein: CASSSGRAEYNEQFF.

The chain carries TRBV19 and TRBJ2-7, with 8 bases aligning to TRBD1. J lost 2 bases, V lost 5 bases, and 2 bases had no gene match. The CDR3 is 13 amino acids. Germline loops: CDR1 LNHDA, CDR2 SQIVND (reference sequence). CDR3 DNA sequence: TGTGCCAGTAGTCAGACAGGGGCCTACGAGCAGTACTTC. It yields the protein CASSQTGAYEQYF.

The chain is built from TRBV19 and TRBJ1-1, with a tentative D call TRBD1 (5 bases). Germline V gene lookup returns CDR1 LNHDA and CDR2 SQIVND (reference sequence). Trimming stripped 6 bases from V and 4 bases from J, with 15 bases between. The CDR3 loop spans 14 amino acids. The CDR3 spells CASRSQGWSTEAFF. For the CDR3, the DNA is TGTGCCAGTAGATCTCAGGGCTGGTCCACTGAAGCTTTCTTT.

The chain joins TRBV19 to TRBJ2-2; 10 bases agree with TRBD1. CDR1 and CDR2 from the germline V gene are LNHDA and SQIVND (reference sequence). The CDR3 spans 15 residues. J lost 9 bases, V lost 5 bases, and 9 bases had no gene match. CDR3 sequence reads: CASSPRQGAGRELFF. Here the CDR3 DNA reads TGTGCCAGTAGTCCCCGACAGGGGGCAGGCCGGGAGCTGTTTTTT.

The chain recombines TRBV7-2 with TRBJ2-5; 11 bases align to TRBD2. The junction had 14 bases not matched to a gene; V was cut back by 1 base and J by 4 bases. The germline V gene encodes CDR1 SGHTA and CDR2 FQGNSA. The CDR3 has 19 residues. The CDR3 reads CASSLGAGGTSGGGETQYF. In DNA form, the CDR3 reads TGTGCCAGCAGCTTAGGGGCTGGCGGGACTAGCGGAGGGGGAGAGACCCAGTACTTC. The entire variable domain, with the rest obtained from reference TRBV7-2 and TRBJ2-5, is as follows: GAGVSQSPSNKVTEKGKDVELRCDPISGHTALYWYRQSLGQGLEFLIYFQGNSAPDKSGLPSDRFSAERTGGSVSTLTIQRTQQEDSAVYLCASSLGAGGTSGGGETQYFGPGTRLLVL.

The chain employs TRBV4-1 and TRBJ1-1; D gene ambiguous. This CDR3 spans 15 amino acids. With 1 base removed from V and 1 base from J, the gap between germline ends came to 10 bases. Per the germline V gene, CDR1 is MGHRA and CDR2 is YSYEKL. The CDR3 here is CASSQVWQKNTEAFF. CDR3 nucleotides: TGCGCCAGCAGCCAAGTCTGGCAAAAGAACACTGAAGCTTTCTTT.

J is TRBJ2-1 and V is TRBV5-8; D might be TRBD2 (6 bases). Germline V gives CDR1 SGHTS, CDR2 YDEGEE. V lost 5 bases, J lost 4 bases, and 13 bases lay in between. The CDR3 contains 14 residues. The CDR3 sequence is CASRRGSLYNEQFF. The DNA for the CDR3 is TGTGCCAGCAGACGGGGGTCTCTTTACAATGAGCAGTTCTTC.

This clone was detected only once. The gene calls are TRBV7-8 and TRBJ2-4, with D perhaps matching TRBD1 (6 bases). V lost 2 bases to trimming and J lost 2 bases, with 13 bases between them. The germline V gene has CDR1 SGHVS and CDR2 FQNEAQ. The CDR3 runs to 16 residues. CDR3 sequence reads: CASSLSYGTTKNIQYF. DNA for the CDR3: TGTGCCAGCAGCTTATCCTACGGGACAACCAAAAACATTCAGTACTTC.

The chain recombines TRBV27 with TRBJ2-3; unclear D gene. Trimming took off 6 bases at V and 3 bases at J, with 13 bases between the two ends. In germline, CDR1 is MNHEY, CDR2 SMNVEV (reference sequence). The CDR3 sequence is 14 residues long. CDR3 amino acids: CASRGLLWTDTQYF. The CDR3 DNA sequence: TGTGCCAGCAGGGGCCTGTTGTGGACAGATACGCAGTATTTT.

The chain links TRBV28 to TRBJ2-3; 9 bases line up with TRBD1. The CDR3 sequence is 16 residues long. Germline lookup yields CDR1 MDHEN and CDR2 SYDVKM. V shed 5 bases and J 3 bases; nucleotides not matched to a gene: 9. The CDR3 nucleotides are TGTGCCAGCAGTAACCTACAGGGGGCTTTTACAGATACGCAGTATTTT. As protein: CASSNLQGAFTDTQYF.

The CDR3 region is CAWRNRDRSRSSGNTIYF. The CDR3 coding sequence is TGTGCCTGGAGAAACCGGGACAGGAGTCGTAGCTCTGGAAACACCATATATTTT. The chain links TRBV30 to TRBJ1-3; TRBD1 agrees at 8 bases. From germline, CDR1 is GTSNPN and CDR2 SVGIG (reference sequence). The V gene end was trimmed by 3 bases and the J gene end by 0 bases; junction bases not matched to a gene: 13. The CDR3 length is 18 residues.